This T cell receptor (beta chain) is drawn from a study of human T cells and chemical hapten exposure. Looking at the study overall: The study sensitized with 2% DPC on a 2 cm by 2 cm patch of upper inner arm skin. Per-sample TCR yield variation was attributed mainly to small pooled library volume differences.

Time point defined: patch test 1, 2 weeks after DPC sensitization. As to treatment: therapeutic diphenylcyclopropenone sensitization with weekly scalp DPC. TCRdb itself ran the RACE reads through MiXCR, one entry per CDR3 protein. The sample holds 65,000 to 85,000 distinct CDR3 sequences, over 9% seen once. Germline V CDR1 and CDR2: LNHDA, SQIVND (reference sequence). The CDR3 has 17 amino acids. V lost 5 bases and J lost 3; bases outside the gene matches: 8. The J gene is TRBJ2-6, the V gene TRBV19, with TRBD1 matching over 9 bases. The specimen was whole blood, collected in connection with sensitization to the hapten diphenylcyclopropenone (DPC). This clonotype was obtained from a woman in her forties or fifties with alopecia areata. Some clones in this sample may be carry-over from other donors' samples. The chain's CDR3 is CASSSRDRALGANVLTF. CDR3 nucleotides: TGTGCCAGTAGTTCCCGGGACAGGGCTCTTGGGGCCAACGTCCTGACTTTC.